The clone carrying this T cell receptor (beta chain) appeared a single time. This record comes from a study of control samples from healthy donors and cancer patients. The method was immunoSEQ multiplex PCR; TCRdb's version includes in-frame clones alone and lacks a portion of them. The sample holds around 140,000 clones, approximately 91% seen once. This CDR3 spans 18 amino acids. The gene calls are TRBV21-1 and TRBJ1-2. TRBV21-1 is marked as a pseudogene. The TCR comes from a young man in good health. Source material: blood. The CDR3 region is CASSKGRRREGPNYGYTF. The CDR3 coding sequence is TGTGCCAGCAGCAAAGGCAGGCGTCGAGAGGGACCTAACTATGGCTACACCTTC.